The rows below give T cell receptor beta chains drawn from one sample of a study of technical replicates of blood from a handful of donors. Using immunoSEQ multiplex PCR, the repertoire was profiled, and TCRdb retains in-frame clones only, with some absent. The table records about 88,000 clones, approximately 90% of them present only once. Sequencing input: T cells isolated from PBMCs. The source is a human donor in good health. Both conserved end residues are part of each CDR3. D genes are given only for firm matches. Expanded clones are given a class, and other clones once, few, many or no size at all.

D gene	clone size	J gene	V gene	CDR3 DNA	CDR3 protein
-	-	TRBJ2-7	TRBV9	TGTGCCAGCAGCCTTCGGGGGATCTCCTACGAGCAGTACTTC	CASSLRGISYEQYF
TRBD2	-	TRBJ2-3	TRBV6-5	TGTGCCAGCTCCCCGCAGCGGGGGGATACGCAGTATTTT	CASSPQRGDTQYF
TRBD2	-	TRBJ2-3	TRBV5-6	TGTGCCAGCAGCCTAGCGGGGGCCACAGATACGCAGTATTTT	CASSLAGATDTQYF
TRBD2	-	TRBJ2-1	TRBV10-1	TGCGCCAGCGGTACCTTGAGTAGCGGGGGCAATGAGCAGTTCTTC	CASGTLSSGGNEQFF
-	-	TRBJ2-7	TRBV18	TGTGCCAGCTCACCACCGCCCAGGACTAATTTTTTCTACGAGCAGTACTTC	CASSPPPRTNFFYEQYF
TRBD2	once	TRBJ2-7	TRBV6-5	TGTGCCAGCAGTAAATCACTAGCGGCATCCTACGAGCAGTACTTC	CASSKSLAASYEQYF
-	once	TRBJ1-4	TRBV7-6	TGTGCCAGCAGCTTAGCGCCTCGACTGGGGAGTGATGAAAAACTGTTTTTT	CASSLAPRLGSDEKLFF
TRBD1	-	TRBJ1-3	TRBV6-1	TGTGCCAGCAGTCTACAGGGGACCGAAAACACCATATATTTT	CASSLQGTENTIYF
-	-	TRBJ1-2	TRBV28	TGTGCCAGCAGCTCAACAGGGTGGGGGATTTCGGATTATGGCTACACCTTC	CASSSTGWGISDYGYTF
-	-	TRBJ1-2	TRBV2	TGTGCCAGCAGTTCGGCGGGAGGAGTTGCTGGCTACACCTTC	CASSSAGGVAGYTF
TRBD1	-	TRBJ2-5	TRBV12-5	TGTGCTAGTGGCCTGACAGGGTTGCGGACCCAGTACTTC	CASGLTGLRTQYF
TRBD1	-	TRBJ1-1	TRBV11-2	TGTGCCAGCAGCTTCCTCCGGGACAGGTTCAGAGCTTTCTTT	CASSFLRDRFRAFF
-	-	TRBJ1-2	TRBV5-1	TGCGCCAGCAGCTTGGGGGCAGGGTATGGCTACACCTTC	CASSLGAGYGYTF
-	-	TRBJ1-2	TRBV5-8	TGTGCCAGCAGCTTTTTGACAGACGCTAACTATGGCTACACCTTC	CASSFLTDANYGYTF
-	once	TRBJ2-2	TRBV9	TGTGCCAGCAGCGTAGGGGCGGGATCAGCACGGGAGCTGTTTTTT	CASSVGAGSARELFF
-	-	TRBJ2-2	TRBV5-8	TGTGCCAGCAGCTCTTCGGCCCCAACTACCACCGGGGAGCTGTTTTTT	CASSSSAPTTTGELFF
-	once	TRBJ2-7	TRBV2	TGTGCCAGCACCCTAACCGGGGGATCTTCCTACGAGCAGTACTTC	CASTLTGGSSYEQYF
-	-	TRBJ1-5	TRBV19	TGTGCCAGTAGTATAGACCCGCGGGCGTACATCGGGGGTCACAGCAATCAGCCCCAGCATTTT	CASSIDPRAYIGGHSNQPQHF
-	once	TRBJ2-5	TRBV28	TGTGCCAGCAGTTCCCGTAGGACCCAGTACTTC	CASSSRRTQYF
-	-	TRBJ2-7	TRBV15	TGTGCCACCAGCAGAGATCCTCTGCAGGGTTCATACGAGCAGTACTTC	CATSRDPLQGSYEQYF
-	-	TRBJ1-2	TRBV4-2	TGTGCCAGCAGCCAAGATCTTGCGGACAGAAACTATGGCTACACCTTC	CASSQDLADRNYGYTF
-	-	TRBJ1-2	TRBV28	TGTGCCAGCAGTTTTAGCCCATACTATGGCTACACCTTC	CASSFSPYYGYTF
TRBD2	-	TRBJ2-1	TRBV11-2	TGTGCCAGCAGCTTAGGTCTAGCGGCTCAGTTCTTC	CASSLGLAAQFF
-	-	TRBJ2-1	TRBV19	TGTGCCAGTAGTTTGCAGGGGACCTCCCAAGACAATGAGCAGTTCTTC	CASSLQGTSQDNEQFF
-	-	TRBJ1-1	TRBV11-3	TGTGCCAGCAGCTCCCGGGGGTTCGCTGAAGCTTTCTTT	CASSSRGFAEAFF
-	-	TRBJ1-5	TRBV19	TGTGCCAGTAGTTTGTCAGGGGCTAGCAATCAGCCCCAGCATTTT	CASSLSGASNQPQHF
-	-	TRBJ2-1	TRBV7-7	TGTGCTAGCAGCCCCCGAGGGCGGCATGAGCAGTTCTTC	CASSPRGRHEQFF
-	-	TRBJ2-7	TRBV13	TGTGCCAGCAGCCTGAGTAGCTCCGGAATGAACTCCTACGAGCAGTACTTC	CASSLSSSGMNSYEQYF
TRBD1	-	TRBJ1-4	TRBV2	TGTGCCAGCAGTGAGGGACAGTCTAATGAAAAACTGTTTTTT	CASSEGQSNEKLFF
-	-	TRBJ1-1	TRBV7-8	TGTGCCAGCAGCTCACGACCGGGGACAACTCTGATGAGGACTGAAGCTTTCTTT	CASSSRPGTTLMRTEAFF
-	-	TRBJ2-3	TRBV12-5	TGTGCTAGTGGTTTGGTGGGGGGGCCCCAAGATACGCAGTATTTT	CASGLVGGPQDTQYF
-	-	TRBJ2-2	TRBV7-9	TGTGCCAGCTTGGGCAAACTAGAGAACACCGGGGAGCTGTTTTTT	CASLGKLENTGELFF
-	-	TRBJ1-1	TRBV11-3	TGTGCCAGCAGTTACTCCTCGAAAACTGAAGCTTTCTTT	CASSYSSKTEAFF
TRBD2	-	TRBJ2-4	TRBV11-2	TGTGCCAGCAGCCAGGGTGGACTAGCCGGTCCCAAAAACATTCAGTACTTC	CASSQGGLAGPKNIQYF
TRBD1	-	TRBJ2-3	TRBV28	TGTGCCAGCAGTTTACACAGGGGCCGCACAGATACGCAGTATTTT	CASSLHRGRTDTQYF
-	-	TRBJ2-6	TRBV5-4	TGTGCCAGCAGCTTGGAGAGGGCTACTAGCTCTGGGGCCAACGTCCTGACTTTC	CASSLERATSSGANVLTF
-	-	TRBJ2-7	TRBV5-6	TGTGCCAGCAGCCCCCCGCCAGGCCGGGGCTCCTACGAGCAGTACTTC	CASSPPPGRGSYEQYF
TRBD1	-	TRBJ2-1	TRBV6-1	TGTGCCAGCAGTGAAGAGTGGCAGGGGGCGATGAATGAGCAGTTCTTC	CASSEEWQGAMNEQFF
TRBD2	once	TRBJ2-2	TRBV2	TGTGCCACCGTACTAGCGGGGGGAAGGGGCGGGGAGCTGTTTTTT	CATVLAGGRGGELFF
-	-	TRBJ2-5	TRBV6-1	TGTGCCAGCAGTACGCTACAGGCGGGGGAGACCCAGTACTTC	CASSTLQAGETQYF
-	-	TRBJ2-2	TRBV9	TGTGCCAGCAGCCAGTCGGGTTTCGCCGGGGAGCTGTTTTTT	CASSQSGFAGELFF